This T cell receptor beta chain was identified during a study of T cells in Graves' hyperthyroidism and ophthalmopathy. Study-level findings and limits: With a median lead of about six months before onset, the model predicted ophthalmopathy. In the analysis, a 13 V-J model separated ophthalmopathy from stable hyperthyroidism.

RNA transcripts were the template for amplifying TCR beta CDR3 regions. Carried out on the TCR CDR3, a first-round RT-PCR used the HTBI primer set. TCRdb re-called the multiplex PCR reads with MiXCR, one entry per CDR3 protein. Of about 740,000 distinct CDR3 sequences listed, 11% to 15% were seen once; the top ten hold approximately 10%. Fresh peripheral blood, approximately 10 ml, was the source of the PBMCs. In this sample, this clonotype turned up many times. The antigen remains undetermined. Germline V gene lookup returns CDR1 SGHVS and CDR2 FNYEAQ. The CDR3 sequence is 14 residues long. The V and J ends lost 5 bases and 0 bases respectively, with 10 bases between them.

This receptor was taken from a woman younger than 35 with Graves' hyperthyroidism. Sequenced material: blood. The rearrangement uses TRBV7-6 and TRBJ1-1; D gene unclear. The DNA of the CDR3 is TGTGCCAGCAGCCCGACACCTATGAACACTGAAGCTTTCTTT. Encoded protein: CASSPTPMNTEAFF. The variable domain in full, completed from reference TRBV7-6 and TRBJ1-1, reads GAGVSQSPRYKVTKRGQDVALRCDPISGHVSLYWYRQALGQGPEFLTYFNYEAQQDKSGLPNDRFSAERPEGSISTLTIQRTEQRDSAMYRCASSPTPMNTEAFFGQGTRLTVV.